These 32 T cell receptor beta chains share one sample of origin, sequenced in a study of OX40 agonist ivuxolimab in advanced cancers. Measured with immunoSEQ multiplex PCR; TCRdb has only the in-frame clones, and not every one. The table includes 65,000 to 95,000 clones, around 92% detected once. This specimen was CD4+ or CD8+ T cells sorted from blood, taken in a trial of the OX40 agonist ivuxolimab. The receptors originated from an adult with an advanced solid tumor such as melanoma, head and neck, liver or kidney cancer.

The chain is built from TRBV27 and TRBJ2-7, with D perhaps TRBD2 (6 bases). CDR1 is MNHEY and CDR2 is SMNVEV in the germline V gene (reference sequence). The V and J ends lost 4 bases and 9 bases respectively, with 16 bases between them. The CDR3 extends over 13 amino acids. CDR3: CASSSGLSFGQYF. The CDR3 DNA follows: TGTGCCAGCAGTTCGGGACTGAGCTTCGGGCAGTACTTC.

The V and J genes are TRBV7-9 and TRBJ2-6; no clear D gene. Germline assignment: CDR1 SEHNR and CDR2 FQNEAQ (reference sequence). This CDR3 spans 15 amino acids. Trimming pared 5 bases from V and 5 bases from J, leaving 13 bases between. The CDR3 spells CASSDQLERANVLTF. In DNA form, the CDR3 reads TGTGCCAGCAGCGACCAATTGGAGCGGGCCAACGTCCTGACTTTC. The full variable domain, its missing parts supplied by reference TRBV7-9 and TRBJ2-6, is DTGVSQNPRHKITKRGQNVTFRCDPISEHNRLYWYRQTLGQGPEFLTYFQNEAQLEKSRLLSDRFSAERPKGSFSTLEIQRTEQGDSAMYLCASSDQLERANVLTFGAGSRLTVL.

This clone was detected once. CDR3 in amino acids: CASSFLGKSDTQYF. CDR3 sequence (DNA): TGTGCCAGCAGTTTCTTAGGTAAGTCAGATACGCAGTATTTT. This chain uses TRBV28 with TRBJ2-3; D ambiguous. With 3 bases removed from V and 4 bases from J, the gap between germline ends came to 11 bases. The length of the CDR3 is 14 residues. CDR1 and CDR2 (germline): MDHEN, SYDVKM.

The gene calls are TRBV30 and TRBJ1-1; 9 bases are shared with TRBD1. Trimming took 5 bases from V and 5 from J; bases not matched to a gene: 6. Germline V gives CDR1 GTSNPN, CDR2 SVGIG (reference sequence). CDR3 length: 13 residues. The CDR3, as DNA: TGTGCCTGGGACAGGGGGGCTCCGACTGAAGCTTTCTTT. It specifies CAWDRGAPTEAFF.

The V gene is TRBV7-2, the J gene TRBJ2-1; TRBD2 matches 9 bases. V was clipped by 1 base and J by 3 bases; unmatched bases: 7. The CDR3 contains 17 residues. From germline, CDR1 is SGHTA and CDR2 FQGNSA. The CDR3 nucleotides are TGTGCCAGCAGCTTAGGTACTAGCGGGTGGGACTACAATGAGCAGTTCTTC. Translating gives CASSLGTSGWDYNEQFF.

This rearrangement joins TRBV30 to TRBJ2-7; TRBD1 is a possible D gene (6 bases). V was pared by 2 bases and J by 4 bases, with 12 bases between. Germline V gene lookup returns CDR1 GTSNPN and CDR2 SVGIG (reference sequence). This CDR3 is built from 13 residues. The CDR3 DNA is TGTGCCTGGAGTAGGACAGAGGAATACGAGCAGTACTTC. This encodes CAWSRTEEYEQYF.

About this clone: The junction shows a germline mismatch at one end, possibly a read error. The V call is TRBV7-2, the J call TRBJ2-1; D possibly corresponds to TRBD2 (6 bases). Germline CDR1 is SGHTA and CDR2 is FQGNSA. The CDR3 is 15 residues long. The CDR3 bases are TGTGCCAGCAGCTTAGAACTAGCCTCCAACAATGAGCAGTTCTTC. Amino acids: CASSLELASNNEQFF. The full variable domain, its missing parts supplied by reference TRBV7-2 and TRBJ2-1, is GAGVSQSPSNKVTEKGKDVELRCDPISGHTALYWYRQSLGQGLEFLIYFQGNSAPDKSGLPSDRFSAERTGGSVSTLTIQRTQQEDSAVYLCASSLELASNNEQFFGPGTRLTVL.

Here the CDR3 DNA reads TGTGCCAGCCGTTCGGGGGGGCTCGGTGAGACCCAGTACTTC. It encodes CASRSGGLGETQYF. This sequence joins TRBV11-2 and TRBJ2-5; 8 bases are a match to TRBD2. Germline V gene data show CDR1 as SGHAT and CDR2 as FQNNGV. The CDR3 totals 14 residues. V shed 8 bases and J 5 bases; nucleotides not matched to a gene: 10. Together with reference TRBV11-2 and TRBJ2-5, the CDR3 gives the full variable domain: EAGVAQSPRYKIIEKRQSVAFWCNPISGHATLYWYQQILGQGPKLLIQFQNNGVVDDSQLPKDRFSAERLKGVDSTLKIQPAKLEDSAVYLCASRSGGLGETQYFGPGTRLLVL.

This rearrangement joins TRBV27 to TRBJ2-7, with 11 bases matching TRBD1. Per the germline V gene, CDR1 is MNHEY and CDR2 is SMNVEV (reference sequence). This CDR3 region has 13 residues. Losses at the gene ends were 5 bases for V and 6 bases for J; bases not matched to a gene: 3. The CDR3 here is CASSLGTGGEQYF. CDR3 DNA: TGTGCCAGCAGTCTAGGGACAGGGGGCGAGCAGTACTTC.

The J gene is TRBJ2-7, the V gene TRBV4-3, with 7 positions matching TRBD1. Germline CDR1 is LGHNA and CDR2 is YSLEER. This CDR3 has 15 residues. The J segment lost 5 bases and the V segment lost 3 bases, leaving 10 bases of the junction unmatched. Here the CDR3 reads CASSQGTASSHEQYF. The CDR3 region has the DNA TGCGCCAGCAGCCAGGGGACAGCCTCTTCCCACGAGCAGTACTTC.

The chain uses TRBV2 and TRBJ2-3, with 8 bases aligning to TRBD1. Germline values: CDR1 SNHLY, CDR2 FYNNEI. The CDR3 has 16 amino acids. The junction had 10 bases not matched to a gene; V was cut back by 6 bases and J by 2 bases. As DNA, the CDR3 is TGTGCCAGCAGGGGGACGGGACAGGTCTTCACAGATACGCAGTATTTT. This encodes CASRGTGQVFTDTQYF.

The rearrangement joins TRBV7-6 to TRBJ1-1; D is possibly TRBD1 (6 bases). Germline loops: CDR1 SGHVS, CDR2 FNYEAQ. Between the trimmed V and J ends, which lost 2 bases and 0 bases, there was a span of 16 bases. This CDR3 is 17 amino acids long. CDR3 sequence: CASSLTGRGVMNTEAFF. In DNA form, the CDR3 reads TGTGCCAGCAGCTTAACAGGGAGAGGGGTTATGAACACTGAAGCTTTCTTT.

This chain joins TRBV25-1 and TRBJ2-7, with 9 nucleotides matching TRBD2. Per germline, CDR1 MGHDK and CDR2 SYGVNS. V shed 4 bases and J 4 bases; nucleotides not matched to a gene: 14. The CDR3 is 17 amino acids. This chain's CDR3 is CASSAPQAGGPSYEQYF. CDR3 DNA sequence: TGTGCCAGCAGTGCACCGCAGGCGGGGGGGCCTTCATACGAGCAGTACTTC.

The gene calls are TRBV9 and TRBJ1-2; D might be TRBD1 (6 bases). CDR3 size: 17 residues. V was shortened by 3 bases and J by 0 bases, with 18 bases between the two germline ends. Germline CDR1 reads SGDLS; CDR2 reads YYNGEE. DNA for the CDR3: TGTGCCAGCAGCGCAAACAAAGCGACAGGCACTAACTATGGCTACACCTTC. Translated: CASSANKATGTNYGYTF.

The chain is built from TRBV10-3 and TRBJ1-5; D might be TRBD1 (6 bases). The V and J ends lost 4 bases and 6 bases respectively, with 7 bases between them. The germline CDR1 and CDR2 sequences are ENHRY and SYGVKD. The CDR3 runs to 12 residues. The CDR3 region has the DNA TGTGCCATCAGTGGAGGGGGTCAGCCCCAGCATTTT. Its translation is CAISGGGQPQHF.

This rearrangement joins TRBV7-8 to TRBJ2-1; 7 nucleotides agree with TRBD2. The CDR3 runs 17 residues. The ends lost 5 bases at V and 0 bases at J; junction bases unmatched: 10. From germline, CDR1 is SGHVS and CDR2 FQNEAQ. CDR3 sequence reads: CASSQYWGGSSYNEQFF. The DNA of the CDR3 is TGTGCCAGCAGCCAGTACTGGGGCGGGAGCTCCTACAATGAGCAGTTCTTC.

This chain uses TRBV18 with TRBJ1-2, with D possibly matching TRBD1 (5 bases). The germline gives CDR1 KGHSH, CDR2 LQKENI. Trimming left V 3 bases short and J 4 bases short, with 12 bases between. CDR3 length: 14 amino acids. CDR3 nucleotides: TGTGCCAGCTCACCCGGCGACAGCCTCTATGGCTACACCTTC. Translated, it gives CASSPGDSLYGYTF. The whole variable domain, filled in from reference TRBV18 and TRBJ1-2, reads NAGVMQNPRHLVRRRGQEARLRCSPMKGHSHVYWYRQLPEEGLKFMVYLQKENIIDESGMPKERFSAEFPKEGPSILRIQQVVRGDSAAYFCASSPGDSLYGYTFGSGTRLTVV.

This sequence joins TRBV15 and TRBJ2-4, with 9 bases identical to TRBD1. The V and J ends lost 2 bases and 8 bases, in that order; junction bases with no gene match: 7. Germline loops: CDR1 LNHNV, CDR2 YYDKDF (reference sequence). This CDR3 region has 15 residues. The CDR3 sequence is CATSRNRDRADIQYF. The CDR3 bases are TGTGCCACCAGCAGAAACCGGGACAGGGCGGACATTCAGTACTTC.

V usage is TRBV30 and J usage is TRBJ1-5; perhaps TRBD1 as D (5 bases). V was shortened by 3 bases and J by 5 bases, with 17 bases between the two germline ends. The V gene's germline CDR1 is GTSNPN and CDR2 SVGIG (reference sequence). The CDR3 totals 15 residues. The chain's CDR3 is CAWRVPGQGYQPQHF. Here the CDR3 DNA reads TGTGCCTGGAGGGTACCCGGCCAGGGATATCAGCCCCAGCATTTT.

The chain joins TRBV5-6 to TRBJ2-7, with D possibly matching TRBD2 (5 bases). V was pared by 2 bases and J by 0 bases, with 9 bases between. The CDR3 has 14 amino acids. CDR1 is SGHDT and CDR2 is YYEEEE in the germline V gene. CDR3 in amino acids: CASSFLAGSYEQYF. The DNA for the CDR3 is TGTGCCAGCAGCTTTCTGGCGGGCTCCTACGAGCAGTACTTC.

The chain recombines TRBV27 with TRBJ1-1, with a possible D match to TRBD1 (5 bases). Germline loops: CDR1 MNHEY, CDR2 SMNVEV (reference sequence). The CDR3 sequence is 14 residues long. Deletions cut 5 bases from V and 3 bases from J, with 13 bases between. CDR3 loop: CASSPSGLDTEAFF. The CDR3 DNA follows: TGTGCCAGCAGTCCATCAGGGCTGGACACTGAAGCTTTCTTT.

The chain has TRBV13 and TRBJ2-7; D remains ambiguous. V lost 2 bases, J lost 5 bases, and 4 bases lay in between. Germline CDR1 reads PRHDT; CDR2 reads FYEKMQ (reference sequence). The CDR3 sequence is 11 residues long. CDR3 residues: CASSLLDEQYF. DNA of the CDR3: TGTGCCAGCAGCTTATTGGACGAGCAGTACTTC.

This rearrangement joins TRBV10-3 to TRBJ1-1; TRBD1 matches at 7 bases. The CDR3 runs 16 residues. J lost 1 base, V lost 3 bases, and 8 bases had no gene match. In germline, CDR1 is ENHRY, CDR2 SYGVKD. In nucleotides, the CDR3 is TGTGCCATCAGTGAAGGACAGGAGGTACCGAACACTGAAGCTTTCTTT. The encoded protein is CAISEGQEVPNTEAFF.

This sequence joins TRBV27 and TRBJ2-7, with D tentatively TRBD1 (7 bases). In germline, CDR1 is MNHEY, CDR2 SMNVEV (reference sequence). The CDR3 is made up of 14 amino acids. The V end was cut by 1 base, the J end by 5 bases, with 12 bases between. CDR3 bases: TGTGCCAGCAGTTTATGGGCAGGGGGGAACGAGCAGTACTTC. It codes for CASSLWAGGNEQYF.

The J gene is TRBJ2-7, the V gene TRBV28; either TRBD1 or TRBD2 may supply D (7 bases each). Germline V lookup: CDR1 MDHEN, CDR2 SYDVKM. The CDR3 covers 15 residues. V was clipped by 1 base and J by 3 bases, with 13 bases between them. The CDR3 DNA reads TGTGCCAGCAGTTTATACAGGGGAGGGAACTACGAGCAGTACTTC. Amino acid sequence: CASSLYRGGNYEQYF.

The rearrangement links TRBV4-1 to TRBJ2-2; TRBD2 agrees at 10 bases. CDR1 is MGHRA and CDR2 is YSYEKL in the germline V gene. CDR3 size: 16 residues. V was clipped by 3 bases and J by 4 bases; unmatched bases: 5. The CDR3 DNA is TGCGCCAGCAGCCATCTAGCGGGGGAAACCACCGGGGAGCTGTTTTTT. It translates to CASSHLAGETTGELFF.

This rearrangement joins TRBV29-1 to TRBJ2-7; the match to TRBD2 covers 7 bases. The germline V gene encodes CDR1 SQVTM and CDR2 ANQGSEA. The CDR3 is 12 amino acids. V gave up 7 bases and J gave up 3 bases; unmatched junction bases: 6. CDR3: CSALERGYEQYF. CDR3 sequence (DNA): TGCAGCGCCCTTGAGCGGGGCTACGAGCAGTACTTC.

The chain employs TRBV6-5 and TRBJ1-5, with D unclear. The V gene's germline CDR1 is MNHEY and CDR2 SVGAGI. This CDR3 is built from 13 residues. Trimming stripped 2 bases from V and 2 bases from J, with 4 bases between. The CDR3 nucleotides are TGTGCCAGCAGTTACGGGCGCAATCAGCCCCAGCATTTT. Its protein is CASSYGRNQPQHF.

The rearrangement uses TRBV5-6 and TRBJ1-1; 10 bases map to TRBD1. The CDR3 is made up of 16 amino acids. The trim removed 3 bases at V and 1 base at J, leaving 6 bases unmatched. Germline V gene lookup returns CDR1 SGHDT and CDR2 YYEEEE. The CDR3: CASSSGTGVANTEAFF. The CDR3 coding sequence is TGTGCCAGCAGCTCCGGGACAGGGGTCGCGAACACTGAAGCTTTCTTT.

V and J are TRBV27 and TRBJ2-1; D possibly corresponds to TRBD2 (6 bases). The germline V gene has CDR1 MNHEY and CDR2 SMNVEV (reference sequence). The germline V and J ends were trimmed by 3 bases and 2 bases, with 8 bases remaining between them. This CDR3 is built from 14 residues. This CDR3 is CASSFGGTYNEQFF. The CDR3 DNA sequence: TGTGCCAGCAGTTTCGGCGGGACCTACAATGAGCAGTTCTTC.

This clone came up once. The gene calls are TRBV2 and TRBJ2-7; D may be TRBD1 or TRBD2 (6 bases each). The CDR3 totals 11 residues. V was clipped by 11 bases and J by 5 bases, with 13 bases between them. Germline V lookup: CDR1 SNHLY, CDR2 FYNNEI. CDR3 loop: CAGGQRHEQYF. The CDR3 coding sequence is TGTGCCGGGGGGCAGCGCCACGAGCAGTACTTC.

This sequence joins TRBV11-2 and TRBJ2-7; D is perhaps TRBD2 (7 bases). Per germline, CDR1 SGHAT and CDR2 FQNNGV. The ends were cut back, 6 bases at V and 5 bases at J, with 23 bases in the middle. The CDR3 loop spans 16 amino acids. This CDR3 is CASRPRSGGLSDEQYF. The CDR3 DNA reads as TGTGCCAGCAGACCCCGTTCCGGGGGGCTTTCCGACGAGCAGTACTTC.